Shown below are 29 T cell receptor beta chains from a single sample sequenced in a study of blood T cell repertoires in COVID-19. Method: immunoSEQ multiplex PCR; TCRdb's copy keeps in-frame clones and lacks some. The repertoire holds 110,000 to 150,000 clones, under 90% seen once, with about 5.8% in the top ten. Sequencing input: peripheral blood. The receptors were gathered from a human donor in a cohort sampled during active COVID-19.

The chain combines TRBV7-2 with TRBJ2-1; 7 bases line up with TRBD1. V lost 5 bases and J lost 10; bases outside the gene matches: 8. CDR1 and CDR2 (germline): SGHTA, FQGNSA. The CDR3 is 13 residues long. CDR3 amino acids: CASSTRTGREQFF. The CDR3 DNA reads as TGTGCCAGCAGCACGCGGACAGGTCGCGAGCAGTTCTTC. The variable domain in full, with the rest retrieved from reference TRBV7-2 and TRBJ2-1, is GAGVSQSPSNKVTEKGKDVELRCDPISGHTALYWYRQSLGQGLEFLIYFQGNSAPDKSGLPSDRFSAERTGGSVSTLTIQRTQQEDSAVYLCASSTRTGREQFFGPGTRLTVL.

The chain carries TRBV7-3 and TRBJ2-1; D gene uncertain. Germline-derived CDR1 and CDR2 are SGHTA and FQGTGA. V was cut by 4 bases and J by 7 bases, with 8 bases left in between. The CDR3 runs 12 residues. The CDR3 DNA reads as TGTGCCAGCAGCTCAAGCAGGAATGAGCAGTTCTTC. Translating gives CASSSSRNEQFF.

The table lists this clone with a few counts. This chain links TRBV12-3 or TRBV12-4 with TRBJ2-7, with D perhaps matching TRBD2 (6 bases). The CDR3 contains 12 residues. The V gene lost 2 bases and the J gene lost 4 bases, with 6 bases spanning the gap. For the CDR3, the DNA is TGTGCCAGCAGTTTACGGGGGTACGAGCAGTACTTC. Protein: CASSLRGYEQYF.

This chain links TRBV19 with TRBJ1-2; 9 bases fit TRBD1. The V gene's germline CDR1 is LNHDA and CDR2 SQIVND (reference sequence). V lost 4 bases, J lost 8 bases, and 5 bases stayed unmatched. The CDR3 runs to 13 residues. The CDR3 protein is CASSTPGQGGYTF. The CDR3 DNA is TGTGCCAGTAGTACGCCGGGACAGGGAGGCTACACCTTC.

This rearrangement joins TRBV27 to TRBJ2-3; 9 bases fit TRBD2. This CDR3 contains 16 residues. Germline V gene data show CDR1 as MNHEY and CDR2 as SMNVEV (reference sequence). The J segment lost 2 bases and the V segment lost 5 bases, leaving 8 bases of the junction unmatched. CDR3 in DNA: TGTGCCAGCAGTCCCCTCGCGGGGGGGTACACAGATACGCAGTATTTT. Amino acid sequence: CASSPLAGGYTDTQYF.

This chain links TRBV9 with TRBJ2-3; D is perhaps TRBD1 (6 bases). Trimming took off 1 base at V and 0 bases at J, with 33 bases between the two ends. This CDR3 region has 23 residues. Germline V gene data show CDR1 as SGDLS and CDR2 as YYNGEE. The CDR3 loop is CASSVQARYRVGEKRYSTDTQYF. The CDR3 DNA follows: TGTGCCAGCAGCGTACAAGCTCGATACAGGGTGGGCGAGAAAAGATATAGCACAGATACGCAGTATTTT.

The chain couples TRBV27 to TRBJ1-5; D is uncertain. Germline-derived CDR1 and CDR2 are MNHEY and SMNVEV (reference sequence). The V and J ends lost 7 bases and 2 bases respectively, with 30 bases between them. The CDR3 sequence is 20 residues long. CDR3 sequence reads: CASTEQPSSSRSRGNQPQHF. The DNA for the CDR3 is TGTGCCAGCACTGAACAACCCTCATCCTCCAGGTCGCGGGGCAATCAGCCCCAGCATTTT.

J is TRBJ2-7 and V is TRBV6-5; 8 bases line up with TRBD2. The CDR3 length is 15 residues. V gave up 7 bases and J gave up 1 base; unmatched junction bases: 9. CDR1 is MNHEY, CDR2 SVGAGI, per germline. The CDR3: CASTSTSGRSYEQYF. The CDR3 DNA is TGTGCCAGCACCAGTACTAGCGGTCGTTCCTACGAGCAGTACTTC.

The chain uses TRBV2 and TRBJ1-5, with unresolved D. CDR1 SNHLY and CDR2 FYNNEI come from the germline V gene. Trimming cost V 3 bases and J 0 bases, with 6 bases left between them. There are 14 residues in the CDR3. CDR3 DNA: TGTGCCAGCAGTGATACAGATAGCAATCAGCCCCAGCATTTT. The encoded protein is CASSDTDSNQPQHF.

Note on this clone: The junction and the germline gene differ at one end; a read error may be behind it. This chain uses TRBV19 with TRBJ2-3; 7 bases line up with TRBD2. The CDR3 length is 12 residues. Germline-derived CDR1 and CDR2 are LNHDA and SQIVND (reference sequence). Written as DNA, the CDR3 is TGTGCCAGTAGTACTGAGCGGGGTTCGGTTGGTTTT. It codes for CASSTERGSVGF.

The chain combines TRBV5-6 with TRBJ2-3; D may be TRBD1 (5 bases). Germline V gene sequence: CDR1 SGHDT, CDR2 YYEEEE. The CDR3 is 15 residues long. Trimming pared 1 base from V and 6 bases from J, leaving 15 bases between. As DNA, the CDR3 is TGTGCCAGCAGCTTGCGACAGCCTCCATGGGATACGCAGTATTTT. It specifies CASSLRQPPWDTQYF.

V usage is TRBV5-1 and J usage is TRBJ1-6, with 7 bases that match TRBD1. This CDR3 contains 15 residues. V dropped 4 bases and J dropped 7; count of bases not matched to a gene: 8. Germline assignment: CDR1 SGHRS and CDR2 YFSETQ. The CDR3: CASSAWGQQNSPLHF. CDR3 DNA: TGCGCCAGCAGCGCCTGGGGACAGCAGAATTCACCCCTCCACTTT.

The chain carries TRBV5-1 and TRBJ1-2, with 7 positions matching TRBD1. J lost 2 bases, V lost 1 base, and 8 bases had no gene match. Germline V lookup: CDR1 SGHRS, CDR2 YFSETQ. This CDR3 contains 16 residues. The CDR3 loop is CASSLTGDSANYGYTF. In DNA form, the CDR3 reads TGCGCCAGCAGCTTGACAGGGGACAGCGCCAACTATGGCTACACCTTC.

This clone was detected a few times. This chain links TRBV7-9 with TRBJ1-3; 7 bases map to TRBD1. Germline assignment: CDR1 SEHNR and CDR2 FQNEAQ (reference sequence). V lost 3 bases and J lost 4; bases outside the gene matches: 6. This CDR3 region has 15 residues. The CDR3 loop is CASSLSTGTGNTIYF. The DNA of the CDR3 is TGTGCCAGCAGCTTGTCGACAGGGACGGGAAACACCATATATTTT.

This clone appeared once. V and J are TRBV10-1 and TRBJ2-5; TRBD2 agrees at 7 bases. CDR3 length equals 16 residues. With 3 bases clipped from V and 5 bases from J, the junction kept 12 bases outside the gene matches. Germline V gives CDR1 WNHNN, CDR2 SYGVQD (reference sequence). CDR3 in amino acids: CASSESSGHRRETQYF. The CDR3 DNA sequence: TGCGCCAGCAGTGAAAGTAGCGGGCACCGTAGGGAGACCCAGTACTTC.

The table lists this clone with a count of one. This chain joins TRBV30 and TRBJ1-6, with 7 bases fitting TRBD1. This CDR3 has 12 residues. Germline V CDR1 and CDR2: GTSNPN, SVGIG (reference sequence). V shed 3 bases and J 10 bases; nucleotides not matched to a gene: 3. The CDR3, as DNA: TGTGCCTGGAGGGGGACAGTCTCACCCCTCCACTTT. Amino acid sequence: CAWRGTVSPLHF.

This chain joins TRBV9 and TRBJ1-3; no reliable D call. This CDR3 has 16 amino acids. Germline V gives CDR1 SGDLS, CDR2 YYNGEE. V gave up 0 bases and J gave up 1 base, with 11 bases separating them. CDR3 protein: CASSVGASGSGNTIYF. In nucleotides, the CDR3 is TGTGCCAGCAGCGTAGGTGCATCAGGTTCTGGAAACACCATATATTTT.

The V and J genes are TRBV6-5 and TRBJ1-2; unclear D gene. Trimming shortened V by 2 bases and J by 8 bases, and 9 bases separated the two germline ends. The V gene's germline CDR1 is MNHEY and CDR2 SVGAGI. CDR3 length: 12 residues. CDR3 residues: CASSYEGRGYTF. The CDR3 DNA sequence: TGTGCCAGCAGTTACGAGGGAAGGGGCTACACCTTC.

This chain connects TRBV7-2 to TRBJ2-1; maybe TRBD2 (5 bases). Trimming took 2 bases from V and 9 from J, leaving 17 bases between them. Germline V gene data show CDR1 as SGHTA and CDR2 as FQGNSA. The CDR3 length is 15 residues. The chain's CDR3 is CASSLNNASPFEQFF. The CDR3 nucleotides are TGTGCCAGCAGCTTAAATAACGCTAGCCCCTTTGAGCAGTTCTTC. The entire variable domain, with the rest obtained from reference TRBV7-2 and TRBJ2-1, is as follows: GAGVSQSPSNKVTEKGKDVELRCDPISGHTALYWYRQSLGQGLEFLIYFQGNSAPDKSGLPSDRFSAERTGGSVSTLTIQRTQQEDSAVYLCASSLNNASPFEQFFGPGTRLTVL.

This clone appeared a single time. The chain recombines TRBV6-5 with TRBJ2-5; 7 nucleotides agree with TRBD2. The CDR3 is made up of 13 amino acids. Germline CDR1 reads MNHEY; CDR2 reads SVGAGI. V lost 6 bases to trimming and J lost 8 bases; unmatched junction nucleotides: 9. The CDR3 reads CASSQGLGNTQYF. The CDR3 nucleotides read TGTGCCAGCAGCCAAGGACTAGGGAATACCCAGTACTTC.

V and J are TRBV18 and TRBJ2-7; maybe TRBD1 (5 bases). CDR3 length equals 12 residues. V shed 5 bases and J shed 11 bases, with 16 bases lying between them. Germline CDR1 and CDR2: KGHSH and LQKENI. This chain's CDR3 is CASSTPSGLEYF. The CDR3 nucleotides are TGTGCCAGCTCAACCCCGTCAGGGCTTGAGTACTTC. Full variable domain (outside the CDR3, taken from reference TRBV18 and TRBJ2-7): NAGVMQNPRHLVRRRGQEARLRCSPMKGHSHVYWYRQLPEEGLKFMVYLQKENIIDESGMPKERFSAEFPKEGPSILRIQQVVRGDSAAYFCASSTPSGLEYFGPGTRLTVT.

This sequence joins TRBV7-2 and TRBJ2-7, with unresolved D. The ends were cut back, 3 bases at V and 1 base at J, with 7 bases in the middle. The length of the CDR3 is 13 residues. Germline V CDR1 and CDR2: SGHTA, FQGNSA. The CDR3 here is CASSFGQSYEQYF. Written as DNA, the CDR3 is TGTGCCAGCAGCTTTGGCCAGTCCTACGAGCAGTACTTC.

V gene TRBV5-1 combines with J gene TRBJ2-5; D perhaps matches TRBD1 (7 bases). The CDR3 extends over 14 amino acids. The germline CDR1 and CDR2 sequences are SGHRS and YFSETQ. V was clipped by 1 base and J by 5 bases, with 12 bases between them. In nucleotides, the CDR3 is TGCGCCAGCAGCTTGTCAGGGGGGCGGGAGACCCAGTACTTC. Translating it yields CASSLSGGRETQYF.

This clone has only one observation. This chain uses TRBV28 with TRBJ2-7; the match to TRBD1 covers 8 bases. With 4 bases clipped from V and 7 bases from J, the junction kept 12 bases outside the gene matches. The CDR3 covers 15 residues. Germline V CDR1 and CDR2: MDHEN, SYDVKM. CDR3 in DNA: TGTGCCAGCAGTTCGTACTTCAGGGGGCGCGGGGAGCAGTACTTC. Amino acids: CASSSYFRGRGEQYF.

The V and J genes are TRBV5-4 and TRBJ1-3, with D perhaps matching TRBD1 (5 bases). The CDR3 contains 14 residues. CDR1 and CDR2 from the germline V gene are SGHNT and YYREEE (reference sequence). V shed 4 bases and J shed 4 bases, with 12 bases lying between them. CDR3 nucleotide sequence: TGTGCCAGCAGCCCTGGGACTCCCGGAAACACCATATATTTT. Translated: CASSPGTPGNTIYF.

The chain is built from TRBV5-5 and TRBJ2-7; D might be TRBD1 (6 bases). Germline V CDR1 and CDR2: SGHKS, YYEKEE (reference sequence). V was cut by 1 base and J by 0 bases, with 11 bases left in between. The CDR3 extends over 15 amino acids. The CDR3 spells CASSLWWTASYEQYF. In DNA form, the CDR3 reads TGTGCCAGCAGCTTGTGGTGGACAGCCTCCTACGAGCAGTACTTC.

The chain is built from TRBV7-2 and TRBJ2-5; 10 nucleotides agree with TRBD2. The CDR3 length is 16 residues. Looked up from germline, CDR1 is SGHTA and CDR2 is FQGNSA. Unmatched junction bases numbered 10, after V lost 5 bases and J lost 4 bases. The CDR3 nucleotides read TGTGCCAGCAGCCTCAGCGGGGGGGCTAGGGGAGAGACCCAGTACTTC. It is translated as CASSLSGGARGETQYF. The full variable domain, completed using reference TRBV7-2 and TRBJ2-5, is GAGVSQSPSNKVTEKGKDVELRCDPISGHTALYWYRQSLGQGLEFLIYFQGNSAPDKSGLPSDRFSAERTGGSVSTLTIQRTQQEDSAVYLCASSLSGGARGETQYFGPGTRLLVL.

V gene TRBV29-1 combines with J gene TRBJ1-1, with 7 nucleotides matching TRBD1. This CDR3 region has 15 residues. Germline V lookup: CDR1 SQVTM, CDR2 ANQGSEA. V shed 0 bases, J shed 3 bases, and the junction held 7 bases outside the gene matches. For the CDR3, the DNA is TGCAGCGTTGAAGATTACCCCACAGGGGACACTGAAGCTTTCTTT. This sequence encodes CSVEDYPTGDTEAFF.

This chain uses TRBV19 with TRBJ2-7; 9 bases match TRBD1. The germline V gene encodes CDR1 LNHDA and CDR2 SQIVND (reference sequence). The junction had 6 bases not matched to a gene; V was cut back by 2 bases and J by 4 bases. The CDR3 is 15 amino acids. CDR3 loop: CASSIPGQGMYEQYF. The CDR3 nucleotides are TGTGCCAGTAGTATACCGGGACAGGGAATGTACGAGCAGTACTTC.